A single T cell receptor beta chain is shown here with its context. These data are taken from a study of blood T cell repertoires in COVID-19. Germline V lookup: CDR1 MNHNY, CDR2 SVGAGI (reference sequence). Losses at the gene ends were 10 bases for V and 14 bases for J; bases not matched to a gene: 19. This CDR3 spans 15 amino acids. TCRdb's copy holds only in-frame clones and misses some; the assay was immunoSEQ multiplex PCR. Of about 130,000 clones listed, roughly 86% are singletons. This receptor was taken from a woman in her 50s who had recovered from COVID-19. The V and J genes are TRBV6-6 and TRBJ2-1; 11 nucleotides agree with TRBD2. The sample consisted of peripheral blood. CDR3: CATRTGRLAGGGKFF. CDR3 nucleotides: TGTGCCACCAGAACCGGACGGCTAGCGGGGGGTGGTAAGTTCTTC.